One T cell receptor beta chain is described in this entry. Exposed participants came across a COVID-19 case within 2 weeks before study entry. These data come from a study of blood T cell repertoires in COVID-19. Overall study context: Acute-phase and convalescent COVID-19 samples originated in the United States, Italy and Spain. In each case, the material was cDNA or gDNA derived from T cells, B-cell-depleted T cells, or PBMCs.

Germline-derived CDR1 and CDR2 are LNHNV and YYDKDF (reference sequence). After removal of 5 bases from V and 3 bases from J, the junction contained 4 bases not matched to a gene. The CDR3 sequence is 14 residues long. Under the authors' procedure: Quantification of nucleated cells was approximated via reference gene primer amplification. Data came from immunoSEQ multiplex PCR; TCRdb stores just in-frame clones and leaves some out. The D gene and trimming were derived from the DNA, and the V and J assignments and clone size from that table. The data show 350,000 to 450,000 clones, with approximately 90% seen just once and approximately 1.3% held by the top ten.

Specimen: PBMCs or T cells enriched from blood (not recorded which). V and J are TRBV15 and TRBJ2-7; 10 bases align to TRBD1. This receptor was taken from a woman aged 18 to 35 who had been exposed to COVID-19. The CDR3 DNA is TGTGCCACCAGCGGAGGGACAGGGGACTACGAGCAGTACTTC. This codes for CATSGGTGDYEQYF.